This TCR beta chain derives from a study of control samples from healthy donors and cancer patients. Repertoires were generated with immunoSEQ multiplex PCR, while TCRdb's copy carries only in-frame clones and drops some. The table lists around 250,000 clones, roughly four fifths of them singletons. The sequenced sample consisted of PBMCs. The clonotype originates from a woman aged 55-69 years with lung cancer.

CDR3 DNA: TGTGCCAGCAGTATGCGACTTGGGGCGGCACGGGATGAGCAGTTCTTC. Amino acid sequence: CASSMRLGAARDEQFF. This sequence joins TRBV27 and TRBJ2-1, with D maybe TRBD1 (5 bases). The V end was cut by 5 bases, the J end by 8 bases, with 22 bases between. Looked up from germline, CDR1 is MNHEY and CDR2 is SMNVEV (reference sequence). The CDR3 spans 16 residues.